This T cell receptor (beta chain) was observed in a study of glioma-infiltrating T cells after dendritic cell vaccination. Assay used: immunoSEQ multiplex PCR; TCRdb lists only in-frame clones, some missing. The sample has about 21,000 clones, approximately 85% seen once. The study's findings and limits: Higher TCR clonality did not directly relate to longer survival.

Concerning this clone: Antigen unknown.

Trimming removed 4 bases from V and 0 bases from J, with 11 bases in between. CDR3 length equals 14 residues. The germline gives CDR1 GTSNPN, CDR2 SVGIG (reference sequence). V is TRBV30 and J is TRBJ2-3; possible D gene TRBD1, 5 bases. The specimen comprised blood, sampled before dendritic cell vaccination. This sequence originates from a human donor with glioblastoma. The DNA for the CDR3 is TGTGCCTGGATGACAGAAACTAGCACAGATACGCAGTATTTT. Amino acid sequence: CAWMTETSTDTQYF.